This T cell receptor (beta chain) was observed in a study of T-cell memory formation after mild COVID-19. Study findings and constraints: Largely, contracting CD4+ clones fell within CM and EM, and contracting CD8+ clones within EMRA.

In its sample, this clonotype was seen a few times. Its matching antigen is unknown. After 5'RACE with constant-segment primers, TCR alpha and TCR beta cDNA libraries carrying sample barcodes and UMIs were obtained. TCRdb used MiXCR to reprocess the 5' RACE reads, holding one entry per CDR3 protein. The sample yields some 490,000 distinct CDR3 sequences, around a sixth seen once. With 4 bases clipped from V and 10 bases from J, the junction kept 9 bases outside the gene matches. The CDR3 covers 14 residues. Germline assignment: CDR1 DFQATT and CDR2 SNEGSKA (reference sequence). This sequence originates from an adult woman who had mild COVID-19 (a few samples of this study predate the infection). Cell type and time point are not known. The chain employs TRBV20-1 and TRBJ1-6; 8 nucleotides match TRBD1. What was sequenced was PBMCs or a T cell subset sorted from them (not recorded which). The CDR3, as DNA: TGCAGTGCTATAGCCGGGACAGGCGAATCACCCCTCCACTTT. Its protein is CSAIAGTGESPLHF.